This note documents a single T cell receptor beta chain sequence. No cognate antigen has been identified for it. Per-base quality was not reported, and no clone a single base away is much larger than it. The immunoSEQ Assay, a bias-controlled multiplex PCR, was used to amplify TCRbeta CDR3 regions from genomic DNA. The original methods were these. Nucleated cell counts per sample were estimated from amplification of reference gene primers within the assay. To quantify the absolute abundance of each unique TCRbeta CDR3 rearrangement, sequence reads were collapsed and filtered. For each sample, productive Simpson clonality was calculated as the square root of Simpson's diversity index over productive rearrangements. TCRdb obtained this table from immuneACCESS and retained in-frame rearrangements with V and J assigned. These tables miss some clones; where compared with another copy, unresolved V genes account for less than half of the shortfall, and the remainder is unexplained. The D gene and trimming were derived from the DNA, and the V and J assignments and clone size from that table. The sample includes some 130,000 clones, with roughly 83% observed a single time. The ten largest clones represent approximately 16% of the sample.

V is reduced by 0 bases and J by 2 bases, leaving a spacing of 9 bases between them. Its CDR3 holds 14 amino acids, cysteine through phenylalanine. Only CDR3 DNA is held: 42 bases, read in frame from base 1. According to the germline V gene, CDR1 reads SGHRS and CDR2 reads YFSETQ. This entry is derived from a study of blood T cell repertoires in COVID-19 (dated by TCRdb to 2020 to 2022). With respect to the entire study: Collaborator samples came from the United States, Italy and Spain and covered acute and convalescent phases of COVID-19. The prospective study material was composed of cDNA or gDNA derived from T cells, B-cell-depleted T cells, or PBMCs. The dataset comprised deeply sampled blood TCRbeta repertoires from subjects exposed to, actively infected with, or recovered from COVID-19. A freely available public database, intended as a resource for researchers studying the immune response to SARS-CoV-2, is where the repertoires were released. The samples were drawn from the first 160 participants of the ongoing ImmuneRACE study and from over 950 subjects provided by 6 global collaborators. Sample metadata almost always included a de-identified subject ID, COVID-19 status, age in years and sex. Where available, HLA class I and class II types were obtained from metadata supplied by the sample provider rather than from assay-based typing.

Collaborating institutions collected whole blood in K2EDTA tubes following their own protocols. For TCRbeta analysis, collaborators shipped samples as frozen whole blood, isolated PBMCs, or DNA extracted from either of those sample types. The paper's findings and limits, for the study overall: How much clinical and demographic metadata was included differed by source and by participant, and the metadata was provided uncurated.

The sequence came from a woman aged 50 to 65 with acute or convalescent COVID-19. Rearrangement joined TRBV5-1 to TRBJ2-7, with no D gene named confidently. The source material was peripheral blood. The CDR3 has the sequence CASSLGQVPYEQYF. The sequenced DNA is TGCGCCAGCAGCTTGGGACAAGTACCCTACGAGCAGTACTTC.